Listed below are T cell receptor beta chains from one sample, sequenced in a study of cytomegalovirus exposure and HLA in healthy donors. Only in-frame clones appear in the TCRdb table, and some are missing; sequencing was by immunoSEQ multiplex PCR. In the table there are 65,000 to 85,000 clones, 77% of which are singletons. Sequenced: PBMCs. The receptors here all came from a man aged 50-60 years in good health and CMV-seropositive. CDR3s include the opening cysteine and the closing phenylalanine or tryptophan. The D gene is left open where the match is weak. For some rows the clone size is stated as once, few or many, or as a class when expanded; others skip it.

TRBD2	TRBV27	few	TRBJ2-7	CASSLSGTSGYEQYF	TGTGCCAGCAGTTTATCTGGGACTAGCGGCTACGAGCAGTACTTC
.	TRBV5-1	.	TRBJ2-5	CASSLAPQKETQYF	TGCGCCAGCAGCTTGGCTCCCCAGAAAGAGACCCAGTACTTC
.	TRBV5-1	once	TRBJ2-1	CASSLASTPYNEWQFF	TGCGCCAGCAGCTTGGCTAGTACACCTTACAATGAGTGGCAGTTCTTC
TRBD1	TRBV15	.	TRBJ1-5	CATSSPGQGENQPQHF	TGTGCCACCAGCAGTCCGGGACAGGGTGAGAATCAGCCCCAGCATTTT
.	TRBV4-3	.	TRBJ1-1	CASSGDSPYTEAFF	TGCGCCAGCAGTGGAGACAGTCCTTACACTGAAGCTTTCTTT
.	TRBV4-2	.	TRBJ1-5	CASSQPDSLGNQPQHF	TGTGCCAGCAGCCAACCTGACAGTCTAGGAAATCAGCCCCAGCATTTT
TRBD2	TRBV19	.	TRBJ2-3	CASRPLAGTDTQYF	TGTGCCAGCCGTCCGCTAGCGGGGACAGATACGCAGTATTTT
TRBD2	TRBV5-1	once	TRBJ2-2	CASSFVAGGTGELFF	TGCGCCAGCAGCTTCGTAGCGGGAGGCACCGGGGAGCTGTTTTTT
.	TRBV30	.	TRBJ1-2	CAWSVGRVDGYTF	TGTGCCTGGAGTGTTGGCAGGGTAGATGGCTACACCTTC
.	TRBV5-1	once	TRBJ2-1	CASSLPSGGSGPWQFF	TGCGCCAGCAGCTTGCCCAGTGGGGGGAGTGGTCCATGGCAGTTCTTC
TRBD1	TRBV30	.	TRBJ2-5	CAWSLDGTGQETQYF	TGTGCCTGGAGTCTAGACGGGACAGGCCAAGAGACCCAGTACTTC
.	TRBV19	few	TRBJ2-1	CASSSGLSNEQFF	TGTGCCAGTAGTTCCGGTCTTTCCAATGAGCAGTTCTTC
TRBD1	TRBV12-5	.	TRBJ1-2	CASGLETGAGYTF	TGTGCTAGTGGTTTGGAAACAGGGGCGGGCTACACCTTC
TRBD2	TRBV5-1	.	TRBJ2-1	CASSAGAGGQIGPYNEQFF	TGCGCCAGCAGCGCGGGGGCGGGAGGGCAGATCGGCCCATACAATGAGCAGTTCTTC
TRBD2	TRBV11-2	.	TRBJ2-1	CASSSGLAGGYNEQFF	TGTGCCAGCAGCTCCGGACTAGCGGGAGGTTACAATGAGCAGTTCTTC
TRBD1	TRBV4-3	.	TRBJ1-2	CASSQDLTGGNYRGYTF	TGCGCCAGCAGCCAAGATCTCACAGGGGGTAATTATCGGGGCTACACCTTC
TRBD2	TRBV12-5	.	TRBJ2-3	CASGLLILAGGTDTQYF	TGTGCTAGTGGTTTGCTTATTCTAGCGGGAGGAACAGATACGCAGTATTTT
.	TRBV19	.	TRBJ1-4	CASSSPGSGEKLFF	TGTGCCAGTAGCTCGCCCGGGTCTGGTGAAAAACTGTTTTTT
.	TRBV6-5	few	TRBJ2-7	CASSYHTLAYEQYF	TGTGCCAGCAGTTACCACACGCTAGCTTACGAGCAGTACTTC
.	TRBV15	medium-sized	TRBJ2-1	CATSRGDGGQPNEQFF	TGTGCCACCAGCAGAGGGGATGGAGGGCAGCCCAATGAGCAGTTCTTC
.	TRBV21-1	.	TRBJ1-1	CASSRRKRGRVQAFF	TGTGCCAGCAGCAGGAGAAAAAGGGGGCGAGTACAAGCTTTCTTT
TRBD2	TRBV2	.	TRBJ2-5	CALGGGGRAYQETQYF	TGTGCCCTAGGGGGGGGCGGGAGGGCGTACCAAGAGACCCAGTACTTC
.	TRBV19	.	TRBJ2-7	CASRSSVSTYEQYF	TGTGCCAGCCGATCAAGCGTCTCGACCTACGAGCAGTACTTC
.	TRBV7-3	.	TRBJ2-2	CASSSPRGRGGTGELFF	TGTGCCAGCAGCTCCCCCAGAGGGAGAGGGGGTACCGGGGAGCTGTTTTTT
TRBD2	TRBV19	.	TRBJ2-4	CASSIFTGTSGRGIQYF	TGTGCCAGTAGTATTTTTACCGGGACTAGCGGGAGAGGCATTCAGTACTTC
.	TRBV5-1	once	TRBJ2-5	CASSLGAGEETQYF	TGCGCCAGCAGCTTGGGGGCAGGGGAAGAGACCCAGTACTTC
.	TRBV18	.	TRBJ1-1	CASSPYLPEVNTEAFF	TGTGCCAGCTCACCTTATCTGCCGGAGGTGAACACTGAAGCTTTCTTT
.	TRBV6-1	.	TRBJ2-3	CASSPPTADTQYF	TGTGCCAGCAGCCCCCCGACAGCAGATACGCAGTATTTT
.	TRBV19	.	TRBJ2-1	CASSPPGLDEQFF	TGTGCCTCCAGCCCCCCGGGACTTGATGAGCAGTTCTTC
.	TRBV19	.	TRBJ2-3	CASRRGSTGERTQYF	TGTGCCAGTAGGCGGGGTTCCACCGGAGAGCGTACGCAGTATTTT
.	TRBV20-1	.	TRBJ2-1	CSAKLVAEQFF	TGCAGTGCCAAACTCGTTGCTGAGCAGTTCTTC
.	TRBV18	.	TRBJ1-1	CASSTGQNTEAFF	TGTGCCAGCTCAACCGGACAGAACACTGAAGCTTTCTTT
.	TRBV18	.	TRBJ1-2	CASSPVELLGHYGYTF	TGTGCCAGCTCACCCGTGGAACTGTTGGGGCACTATGGCTACACCTTC
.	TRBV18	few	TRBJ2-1	CASSRRDSTQNEQFF	TGTGCCAGCTCACGCCGGGACTCTACTCAAAATGAGCAGTTCTTC
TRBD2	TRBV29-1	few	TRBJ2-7	CSALRPASGAYEQYF	TGCAGCGCCCTGCGGCCGGCTAGCGGAGCCTACGAGCAGTACTTC
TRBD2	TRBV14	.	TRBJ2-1	CASSVAGGGREQFF	TGTGCCAGCAGCGTAGCGGGAGGGGGACGGGAGCAGTTCTTC
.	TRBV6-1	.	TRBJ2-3	CASSERGGSTQYF	TGTGCCAGCAGTGAAAGGGGAGGATCTACGCAGTATTTT
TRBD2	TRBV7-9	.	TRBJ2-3	CASSSGGGVGTDTQYF	TGTGCCAGCAGCTCGGGGGGAGGGGTCGGCACAGATACGCAGTATTTT
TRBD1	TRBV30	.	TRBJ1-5	CAWSGQGPQPQHF	TGTGCCTGGAGCGGACAGGGGCCTCAGCCCCAGCATTTT
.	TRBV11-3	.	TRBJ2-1	CASSSTWEVSYNEQFF	TGTGCCAGCAGCTCGACATGGGAGGTATCCTACAATGAGCAGTTCTTC
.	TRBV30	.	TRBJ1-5	CAWTDSGNQPQHF	TGTGCCTGGACTGACTCGGGCAATCAGCCCCAGCATTTT
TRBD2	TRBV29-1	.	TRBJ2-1	CSVGASGSINEQFF	TGCAGCGTTGGGGCTAGCGGGAGTATCAATGAGCAGTTCTTC
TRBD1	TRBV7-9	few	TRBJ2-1	CASSPQGASNEQFF	TGTGCCAGCAGCCCACAGGGGGCGAGCAATGAGCAGTTCTTC
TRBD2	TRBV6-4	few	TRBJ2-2	CASSISGSTGELFF	TGTGCCAGCAGTATCAGCGGGAGCACCGGGGAGCTGTTTTTT
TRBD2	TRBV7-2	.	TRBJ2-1	CASRRDYYNEQFF	TGTGCCAGCAGGCGGGACTACTACAATGAGCAGTTCTTC
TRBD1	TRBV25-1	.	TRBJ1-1	CASSELGTGLTGAFF	TGTGCCAGCAGTGAATTGGGGACAGGGCTGACTGGAGCTTTCTTT
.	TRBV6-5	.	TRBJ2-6	CASSKSGANGLTF	TGTGCCAGCTCAAAGTCTGGGGCCAACGGCCTGACTTTC
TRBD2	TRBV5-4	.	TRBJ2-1	CASRVAGRRHEFF	TGTGCCAGCAGGGTAGCGGGCCGACGTCATGAGTTCTTC
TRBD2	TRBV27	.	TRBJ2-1	CASTDGLANFYNEQFF	TGTGCCAGCACTGACGGACTAGCTAATTTTTACAATGAGCAGTTCTTC
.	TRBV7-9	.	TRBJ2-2	CSSSLGSAGELFF	TGTTCCAGCAGCTTAGGGTCGGCCGGGGAGCTGTTTTTT
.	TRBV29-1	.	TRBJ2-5	CSGHQQTGNIKTQYF	TGCAGCGGACACCAACAGACAGGAAATATTAAGACCCAGTACTTC
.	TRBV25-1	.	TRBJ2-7	CASSESETYYEQYF	TGTGCCAGCAGTGAATCAGAGACTTACTACGAGCAGTACTTC
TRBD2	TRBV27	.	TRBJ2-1	CASSRLAGEQFF	TGTGCCAGCAGCAGACTAGCGGGTGAGCAGTTCTTC
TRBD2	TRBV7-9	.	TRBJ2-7	CSSSAGLAGGTYEQYF	TGTTCCAGCAGCGCGGGACTAGCGGGGGGGACCTACGAGCAGTACTTC
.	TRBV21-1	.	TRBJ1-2	CASSNRDRGPYGYTF	TGTGCCAGCAGCAACCGGGACAGGGGGCCGTATGGCTACACCTTC
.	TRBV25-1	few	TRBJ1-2	CASSEPYRDPASYGYTF	TGTGCCAGCAGTGAACCATACAGGGACCCGGCGAGCTATGGCTACACCTTC